This T cell receptor beta chain was documented in a study of blood T cell repertoires in COVID-19. The CDR3 loop spans 17 amino acids. Germline-derived CDR1 and CDR2 are LNHDA and SQIVND (reference sequence). V was shortened by 1 base and J by 4 bases, with 14 bases between the two germline ends. Profiled with immunoSEQ multiplex PCR; TCRdb holds only in-frame clones, not every one. This table has 30,000 to 40,000 clones, roughly 80% appearing once. The sequenced material came from peripheral blood. This TCR derives from a man aged 45 to 65 with active COVID-19. The chain has TRBV19 and TRBJ2-6; the D gene is possibly TRBD2 (5 bases). CDR3 nucleotides: TGTGCCAGTAGTATAGTGGGAGCAGTAAGGGGGGCCAACGTCCTGACTTTC. Its protein is CASSIVGAVRGANVLTF. Together with reference TRBV19 and TRBJ2-6, the CDR3 gives the full variable domain: DGGITQSPKYLFRKEGQNVTLSCEQNLNHDAMYWYRQDPGQGLRLIYYSQIVNDFQKGDIAEGYSVSREKKESFPLTVTSAQKNPTAFYLCASSIVGAVRGANVLTFGAGSRLTVL.